The rows below give T cell receptor beta chains drawn from one sample of a study of T cell responses to AZD1222 COVID-19 vaccine. Profiling relied on immunoSEQ multiplex PCR, and the TCRdb table lists in-frame clones only, not all of them. This table holds roughly 150,000 clones, about 83% found once. Sample: peripheral blood, taken 28 days after the second AZD1222 dose. The source of these receptors is an adult who received the AZD1222 COVID-19 vaccine. The CDR3 runs from the conserved cysteine through the conserved F or W. Fields, in order: clone size, V gene, J gene, D gene, CDR3 DNA, CDR3 protein. D genes are given only for firm matches. For some rows the clone size is stated as once, few or many, or as a class when expanded; others skip it.

>-|TRBV3-1/TRBV3-2|TRBJ1-1|-
TGTGCCAGCAGCCATAGGACTGAAGCTTTCTTT
CASSHRTEAFF
>-|TRBV18|TRBJ1-1|-
TGTGCCAGCTCGATCGGGGCCGAAGCTTTCTTT
CASSIGAEAFF
>-|TRBV13|TRBJ2-7|-
TGTGCCAGCAAGGCGGGCAGGGACTACGAGCAGTACTTC
CASKAGRDYEQYF
>-|TRBV3-1/TRBV3-2|TRBJ2-3|TRBD2
TGTGCCAGCAGCCAAGTGGGCGGGGGGTTCACAGATACGCAGTATTTT
CASSQVGGGFTDTQYF
>-|TRBV25-1|TRBJ1-2|-
TGTGCCAGAGGGAATGGACTACGTACGGGCGACTATGGCTACACCTTC
CARGNGLRTGDYGYTF
>-|TRBV5-4|TRBJ2-5|-
TGTGCCAGCAGCACAGGACACTCTCAACGCCAAGAGACCCAGTACTTC
CASSTGHSQRQETQYF
>-|TRBV9|TRBJ2-1|-
TGTGCCAGCAGCTCATCCTGGGGTGGAGAGCAGTTCTTC
CASSSSWGGEQFF
>-|TRBV9|TRBJ1-1|-
TGTGCCAGCAGCGTTCAGGCTATGAACACTGAAGCTTTCTTT
CASSVQAMNTEAFF
>-|TRBV9|TRBJ2-3|-
TGTGCCAGCAGCGGATACCCCGGGGCATCTAGCACAGATACGCAGTATTTT
CASSGYPGASSTDTQYF
>-|TRBV6-2/TRBV6-3|TRBJ2-7|TRBD1
TGTGCCAGCAGTTTTGGGACAGGGCATACCTACGAGCAGTACTTC
CASSFGTGHTYEQYF
>-|TRBV7-2|TRBJ1-2|-
TGTGCCAGCAGTCCACCCCCAGGACAGAACTATGGCTACACCTTC
CASSPPPGQNYGYTF
>-|TRBV21-1|TRBJ1-3|-
TGTGCCAGCAGCACAACCGGGACAGCGGGGGCAGGAAACACCATATATTTT
CASSTTGTAGAGNTIYF
>-|TRBV7-8|TRBJ1-6|TRBD1
TGTGCCAGCAGCCTTCGAACAGGGGTCTCCCTCCACTTT
CASSLRTGVSLHF
>-|TRBV19|TRBJ1-1|-
TGTGCCAGTAGTATAGACGGACATCCGAACACTGAAGCTTTCTTT
CASSIDGHPNTEAFF
>once|TRBV6-2/TRBV6-3|TRBJ1-5|TRBD1
TGTGCCAGCAGTGGGGACAGGGGGCTTCAGCCCCAGCATTTT
CASSGDRGLQPQHF
>-|TRBV13|TRBJ2-5|TRBD1
TGTGCCAGCAGCTTAAGACAGGGGCTGGAGACCCAGTACTTC
CASSLRQGLETQYF
>-|TRBV4-1|TRBJ2-1|-
TGCGCCAGCAGCCAAGGAGGGAAGGGTGCCTACAATGAGCAGTTCTTC
CASSQGGKGAYNEQFF
>-|TRBV4-2|TRBJ1-2|-
TGTGCCAGCAGCCAAGATCGTGGTGGCTACACCTTC
CASSQDRGGYTF
>-|TRBV19|TRBJ2-5|TRBD1
TGTGCCAGTAGCAGACAGGGGGTCGAAGAGACCCAGTACTTC
CASSRQGVEETQYF
>few|TRBV19|TRBJ1-5|-
TGTGCCAGTAGTATCCGGGGAATAAGCAATCAGCCCCAGCATTTT
CASSIRGISNQPQHF
>-|TRBV5-5|TRBJ2-3|-
TGTGCCAGCAGCTTAGAGCAGAGGTCAGATACGCAGTATTTT
CASSLEQRSDTQYF
>-|TRBV7-9|TRBJ1-1|-
TGTGCCAGCAGCTTAGACGGGATGAACACTGAAGCTTTCTTT
CASSLDGMNTEAFF
>-|TRBV18|TRBJ2-1|-
TGTGCCAGCTCACCAATAAAAGTGGCTGAGCAGTTCTTC
CASSPIKVAEQFF
>-|TRBV6-6|TRBJ1-2|-
TGTGCCAGCAGTTGGCCCGAGGGGGGAAGGAACTATGGCTACACCTTC
CASSWPEGGRNYGYTF
>-|TRBV2|TRBJ1-2|-
TGTGCCAGCAGTGTGGAGGGTACCTATGGCTACACCTTC
CASSVEGTYGYTF